The 6 T cell receptor beta chains below all came from one sample that was sequenced in a study of blood T cell repertoires in COVID-19. Using immunoSEQ multiplex PCR, the repertoire was profiled, and TCRdb retains in-frame clones only, with some absent. The repertoire holds over 150,000 clones, with about 88% as singletons. The sample taken for sequencing was peripheral blood. Source of these receptors: a woman aged 80 or over with COVID-19, enrolled during active disease.

This chain uses TRBV10-1 with TRBJ2-2; D is perhaps TRBD2 (5 bases). In germline, CDR1 is WNHNN, CDR2 SYGVQD (reference sequence). This CDR3 region has 15 residues. Deletions cut 3 bases from V and 5 bases from J, with 13 bases between. CDR3 bases: TGCGCCAGCAGTGACCGGCGGGCCCCGACCGGGGAGCTGTTTTTT. Translating gives CASSDRRAPTGELFF.

This chain uses TRBV28 with TRBJ1-5; weak D call: TRBD1 (6 bases). Germline loops: CDR1 MDHEN, CDR2 SYDVKM. V gave up 10 bases and J gave up 2 bases, with 15 bases separating them. The CDR3 has 14 amino acids. The CDR3 coding sequence is TGTGCCACTAGACCTGCAGGGGGCAATCAGCCCCAGCATTTT. Translating gives CATRPAGGNQPQHF.

This clone was detected once. The chain is built from TRBV5-1 and TRBJ2-7; the D is unclear. Trimming removed 0 bases from V and 0 bases from J, with 13 bases in between. Germline values: CDR1 SGHRS, CDR2 YFSETQ. The CDR3 length is 16 residues. The CDR3 protein is CASSLDSSINSYEQYF. The CDR3 DNA reads TGCGCCAGCAGCTTGGACAGTTCGATTAACTCCTACGAGCAGTACTTC.

This rearrangement joins TRBV18 to TRBJ2-7; possibly TRBD1 for D (5 bases). The CDR3 covers 14 residues. Germline CDR1 is KGHSH and CDR2 is LQKENI. V was clipped by 0 bases and J by 7 bases, with 13 bases between them. The chain's CDR3 is CASSPPRPRVEQYF. CDR3 DNA sequence: TGTGCCAGCTCACCACCGAGACCCAGGGTGGAGCAGTACTTC.

The chain combines TRBV7-2 with TRBJ2-7; D is perhaps TRBD2 (6 bases). The V and J ends lost 3 bases and 9 bases respectively, with 9 bases between them. CDR3 size: 11 residues. Germline assignment: CDR1 SGHTA and CDR2 FQGNSA. CDR3 amino acids: CASSLAGRQYF. Here the CDR3 DNA reads TGTGCCAGCAGCTTGGCGGGAAGGCAGTACTTC.

The chain recombines TRBV12-3 or TRBV12-4 with TRBJ1-4; a weak D match, TRBD1 (5 bases). The CDR3 length is 13 residues. Trimming took off 5 bases at V and 7 bases at J, with 11 bases between the two ends. CDR3 bases: TGTGCCAGCAGTGGGGGGGGTAGTGAAAAACTGTTTTTT. Translation: CASSGGGSEKLFF.